The following is a TCR beta chain sequence with its context. Its antigen is undetermined. The data originate from a study of T-cell reconstitution after alpha-beta-depleted transplantation in children. Preparation of the TCRbeta library was carried out with unique molecular identifiers. TCRdb fed the PCR reads into MiXCR, producing one record per CDR3 protein. This table has about 900,000 distinct CDR3 sequences, 25% to 30% appearing once. Per the germline V gene, CDR1 is SQVTM and CDR2 is ANQGSEA. The V segment lost 5 bases and the J segment 0 bases; nucleotides outside the gene matches: 8. This CDR3 is 15 amino acids long. Findings and limits, study-wide: Surviving recipient T cells and thymic progenitors produced the high day-60 TCRbeta diversity seen in some patients.

Sequences were derived from PBMCs, mostly from graft donor cells, sampled 360 days after TCRalphabeta/CD19-depleted stem cell transplant. This receptor was taken from a boy younger than two who had a stem cell transplant for SCID, so the T cells may come from the graft donor. This chain joins TRBV29-1 and TRBJ2-3; TRBD1 aligns across 7 bases. The CDR3 loop reads CSVLGQVISTDTQYF. The CDR3 DNA follows: TGCAGCGTTCTTGGACAGGTCATTAGCACAGATACGCAGTATTTT.